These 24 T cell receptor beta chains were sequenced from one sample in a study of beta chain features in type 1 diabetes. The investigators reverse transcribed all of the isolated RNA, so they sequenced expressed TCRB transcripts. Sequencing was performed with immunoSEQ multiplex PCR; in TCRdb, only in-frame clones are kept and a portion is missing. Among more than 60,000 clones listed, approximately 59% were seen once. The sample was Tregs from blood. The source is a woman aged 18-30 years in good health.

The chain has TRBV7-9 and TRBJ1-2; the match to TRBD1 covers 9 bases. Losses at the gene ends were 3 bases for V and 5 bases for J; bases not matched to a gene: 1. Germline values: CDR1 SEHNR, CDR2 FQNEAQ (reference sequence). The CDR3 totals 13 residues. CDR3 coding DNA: TGTGCCAGCAGCTTTGGACAGGGGTATGGCTACACCTTC. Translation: CASSFGQGYGYTF.

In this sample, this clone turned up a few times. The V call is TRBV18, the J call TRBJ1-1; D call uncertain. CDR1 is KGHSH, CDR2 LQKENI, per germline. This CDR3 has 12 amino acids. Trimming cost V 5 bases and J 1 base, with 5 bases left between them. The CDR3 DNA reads TGTGCCAGCTCAATCAGGAACACTGAAGCTTTCTTT. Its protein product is CASSIRNTEAFF.

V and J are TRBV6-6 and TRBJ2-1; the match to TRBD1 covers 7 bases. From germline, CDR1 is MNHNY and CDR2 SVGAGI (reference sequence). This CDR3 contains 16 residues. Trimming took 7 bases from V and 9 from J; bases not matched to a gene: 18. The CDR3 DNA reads TGTGCCAGCACCACCAATAACAGGGGAGCCCCCGGTGAGCAGTTCTTC. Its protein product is CASTTNNRGAPGEQFF.

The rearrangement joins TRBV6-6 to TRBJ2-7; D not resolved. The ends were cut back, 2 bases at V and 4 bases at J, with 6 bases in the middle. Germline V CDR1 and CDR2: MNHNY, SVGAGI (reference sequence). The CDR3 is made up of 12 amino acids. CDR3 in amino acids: CASSYRSYEQYF. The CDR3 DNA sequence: TGTGCCAGCAGTTACAGGAGTTACGAGCAGTACTTC.

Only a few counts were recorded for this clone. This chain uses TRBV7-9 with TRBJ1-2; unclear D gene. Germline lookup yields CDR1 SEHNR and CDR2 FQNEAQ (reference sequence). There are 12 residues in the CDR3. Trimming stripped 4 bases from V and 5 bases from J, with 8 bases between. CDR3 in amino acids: CASSYSGYGYTF. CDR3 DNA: TGTGCCAGCAGCTACAGTGGATATGGCTACACCTTC.

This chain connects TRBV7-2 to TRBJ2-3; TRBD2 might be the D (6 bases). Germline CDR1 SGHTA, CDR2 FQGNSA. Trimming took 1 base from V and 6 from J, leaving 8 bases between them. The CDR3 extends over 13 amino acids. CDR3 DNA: TGTGCCAGCAGCTTAGAGGCGGGGGATACGCAGTATTTT. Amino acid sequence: CASSLEAGDTQYF.

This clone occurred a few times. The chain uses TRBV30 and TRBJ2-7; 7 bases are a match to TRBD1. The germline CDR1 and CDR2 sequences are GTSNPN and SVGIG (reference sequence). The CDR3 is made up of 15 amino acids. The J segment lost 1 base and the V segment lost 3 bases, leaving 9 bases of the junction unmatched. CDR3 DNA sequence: TGTGCCTGGAGGTTACAGGGGTTACCTTCCTACGAGCAGTACTTC. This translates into CAWRLQGLPSYEQYF.

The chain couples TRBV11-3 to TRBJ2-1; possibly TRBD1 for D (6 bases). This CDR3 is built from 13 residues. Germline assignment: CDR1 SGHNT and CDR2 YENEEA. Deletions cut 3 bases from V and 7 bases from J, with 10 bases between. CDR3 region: CASSFSGENEQFF. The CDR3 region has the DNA TGTGCCAGCAGCTTTTCAGGGGAGAATGAGCAGTTCTTC.

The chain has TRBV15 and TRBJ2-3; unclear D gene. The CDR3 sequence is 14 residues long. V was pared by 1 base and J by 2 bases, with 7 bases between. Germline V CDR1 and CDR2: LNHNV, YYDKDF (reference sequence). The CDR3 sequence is CATSRGAYTDTQYF. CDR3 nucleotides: TGTGCCACCAGCAGAGGGGCTTACACAGATACGCAGTATTTT.

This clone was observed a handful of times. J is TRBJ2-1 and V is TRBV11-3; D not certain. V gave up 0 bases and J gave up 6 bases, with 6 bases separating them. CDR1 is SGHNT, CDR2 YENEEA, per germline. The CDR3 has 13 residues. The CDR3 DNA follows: TGTGCCAGCAGCTTAGATCTTGTCAATGAGCAGTTCTTC. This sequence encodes CASSLDLVNEQFF.

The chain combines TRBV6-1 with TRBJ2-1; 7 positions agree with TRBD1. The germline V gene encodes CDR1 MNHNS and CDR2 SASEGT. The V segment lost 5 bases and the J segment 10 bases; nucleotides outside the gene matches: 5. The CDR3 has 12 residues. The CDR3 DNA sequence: TGTGCCAGCAGTCAGGGGGTCGGCGAGCAGTTCTTC. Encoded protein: CASSQGVGEQFF.

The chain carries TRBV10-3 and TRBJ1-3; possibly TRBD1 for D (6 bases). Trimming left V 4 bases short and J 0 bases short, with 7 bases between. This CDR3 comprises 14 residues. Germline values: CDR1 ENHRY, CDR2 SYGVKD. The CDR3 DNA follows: TGTGCCATCAGTGGGACAGCCTCTGGAAACACCATATATTTT. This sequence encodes CAISGTASGNTIYF.

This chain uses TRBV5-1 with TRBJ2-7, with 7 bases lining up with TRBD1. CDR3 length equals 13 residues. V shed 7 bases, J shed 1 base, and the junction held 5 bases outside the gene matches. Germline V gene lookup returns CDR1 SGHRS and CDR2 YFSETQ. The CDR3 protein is CASGTGQSYEQYF. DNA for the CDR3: TGCGCCAGCGGGACGGGACAGTCCTACGAGCAGTACTTC.

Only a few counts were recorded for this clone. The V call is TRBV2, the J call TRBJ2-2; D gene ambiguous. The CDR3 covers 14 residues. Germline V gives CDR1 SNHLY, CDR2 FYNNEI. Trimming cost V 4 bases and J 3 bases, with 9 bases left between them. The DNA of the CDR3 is TGTGCCAGCAGTGGGGCGCCGGACACCGGGGAGCTGTTTTTT. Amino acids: CASSGAPDTGELFF.

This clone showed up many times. This CDR3 reads CASSYTQGERNTEAFF. The CDR3 region has the DNA TGTGCCAGCAGTTACACACAGGGGGAGAGGAACACTGAAGCTTTCTTT. The chain links TRBV6-6 to TRBJ1-1; 8 bases are a match to TRBD1. The germline CDR1 and CDR2 sequences are MNHNY and SVGAGI (reference sequence). The V segment lost 2 bases and the J segment 1 base; nucleotides outside the gene matches: 6. CDR3 size: 16 residues.

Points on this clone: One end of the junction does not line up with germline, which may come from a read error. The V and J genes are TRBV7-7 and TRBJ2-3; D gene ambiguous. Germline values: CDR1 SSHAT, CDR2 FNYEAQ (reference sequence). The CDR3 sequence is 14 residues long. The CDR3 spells CASSRYPGTDTQYF. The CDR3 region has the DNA TGTGCTAGCAGCCGCTACCCTGGCACAGATACGCAGTATTTT.

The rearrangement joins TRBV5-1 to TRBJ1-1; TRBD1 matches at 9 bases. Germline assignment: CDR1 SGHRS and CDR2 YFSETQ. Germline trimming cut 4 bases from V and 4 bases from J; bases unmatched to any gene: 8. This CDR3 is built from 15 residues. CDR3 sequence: CASSPGTGKSTEAFF. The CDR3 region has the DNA TGCGCCAGCAGCCCCGGGACAGGGAAGAGCACTGAAGCTTTCTTT. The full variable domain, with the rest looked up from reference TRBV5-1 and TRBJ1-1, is KAGVTQTPRYLIKTRGQQVTLSCSPISGHRSVSWYQQTPGQGLQFLFEYFSETQRNKGNFPGRFSGRQFSNSRSEMNVSTLELGDSALYLCASSPGTGKSTEAFFGQGTRLTVV.

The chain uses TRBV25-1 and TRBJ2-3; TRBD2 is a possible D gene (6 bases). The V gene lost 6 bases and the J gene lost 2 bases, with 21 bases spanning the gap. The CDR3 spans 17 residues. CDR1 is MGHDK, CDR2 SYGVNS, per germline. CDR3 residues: CASSLPPREKATDTQYF. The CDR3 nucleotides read TGTGCCAGCAGCCTCCCCCCCCGGGAGAAGGCCACAGATACGCAGTATTTT. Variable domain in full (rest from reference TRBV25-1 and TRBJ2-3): EADIYQTPRYLVIGTGKKITLECSQTMGHDKMYWYQQDPGMELHLIHYSYGVNSTEKGDLSSESTVSRIRTEHFPLTLESARPSHTSQYLCASSLPPREKATDTQYFGPGTRLTVL.

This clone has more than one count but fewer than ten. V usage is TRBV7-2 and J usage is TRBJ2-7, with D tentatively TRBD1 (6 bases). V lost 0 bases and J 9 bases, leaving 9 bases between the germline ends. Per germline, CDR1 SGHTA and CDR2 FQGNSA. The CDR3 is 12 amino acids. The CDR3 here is CASSLAGTRQYF. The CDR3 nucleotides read TGTGCCAGCAGCTTAGCCGGGACACGGCAGTACTTC.

CDR3 sequence: CASSREEWQSAFF. The CDR3 DNA follows: TGTGCCAGCTCACGGGAGGAATGGCAGTCAGCTTTCTTT. The J gene is TRBJ1-1, the V gene TRBV18, with unresolved D. Germline loops: CDR1 KGHSH, CDR2 LQKENI. The CDR3 spans 13 residues. Trimming removed 4 bases at V and 10 bases at J, with 16 bases between.

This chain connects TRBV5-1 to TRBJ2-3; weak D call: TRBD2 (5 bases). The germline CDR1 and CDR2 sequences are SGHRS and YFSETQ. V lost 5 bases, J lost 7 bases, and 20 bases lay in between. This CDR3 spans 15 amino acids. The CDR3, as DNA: TGCGCCAGCAGTCTCACGTGGCGGCTGACTAATACGCAGTATTTT. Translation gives CASSLTWRLTNTQYF. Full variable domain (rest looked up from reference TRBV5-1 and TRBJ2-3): KAGVTQTPRYLIKTRGQQVTLSCSPISGHRSVSWYQQTPGQGLQFLFEYFSETQRNKGNFPGRFSGRQFSNSRSEMNVSTLELGDSALYLCASSLTWRLTNTQYFGPGTRLTVL.

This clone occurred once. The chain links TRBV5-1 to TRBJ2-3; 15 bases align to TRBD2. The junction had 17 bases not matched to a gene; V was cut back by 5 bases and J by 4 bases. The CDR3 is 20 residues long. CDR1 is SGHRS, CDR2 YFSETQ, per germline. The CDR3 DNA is TGCGCCAGCAGGGGATCCGGGACTAGCGGGAGGAGGTGGCGCGCAGATACGCAGTATTTT. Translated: CASRGSGTSGRRWRADTQYF.

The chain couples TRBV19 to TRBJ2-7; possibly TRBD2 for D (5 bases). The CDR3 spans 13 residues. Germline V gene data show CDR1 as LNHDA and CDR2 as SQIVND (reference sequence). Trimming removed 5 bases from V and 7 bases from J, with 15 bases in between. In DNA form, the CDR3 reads TGTGCCAGTAGTCCGGACTTAGAGCGAGAGCAGTACTTC. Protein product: CASSPDLEREQYF.

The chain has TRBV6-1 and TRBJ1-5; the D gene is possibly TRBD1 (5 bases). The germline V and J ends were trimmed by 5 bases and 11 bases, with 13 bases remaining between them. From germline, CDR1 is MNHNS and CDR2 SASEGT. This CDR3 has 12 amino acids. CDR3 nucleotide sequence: TGTGCCAGCAGTCGGGTCCCGGGGGCCCAGCATTTT. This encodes CASSRVPGAQHF.